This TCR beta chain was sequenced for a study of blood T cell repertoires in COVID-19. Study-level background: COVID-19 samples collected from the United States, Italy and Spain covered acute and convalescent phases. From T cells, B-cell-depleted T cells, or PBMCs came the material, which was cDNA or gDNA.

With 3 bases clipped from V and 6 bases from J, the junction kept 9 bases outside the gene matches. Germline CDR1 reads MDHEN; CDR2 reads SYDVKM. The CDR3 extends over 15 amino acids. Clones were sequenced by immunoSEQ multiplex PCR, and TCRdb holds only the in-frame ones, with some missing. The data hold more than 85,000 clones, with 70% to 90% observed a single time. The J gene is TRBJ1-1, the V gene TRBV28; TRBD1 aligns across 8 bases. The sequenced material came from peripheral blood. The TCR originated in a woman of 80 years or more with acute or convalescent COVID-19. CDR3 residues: CASSFIRGRAAEAFF. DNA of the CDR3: TGTGCCAGCAGTTTTATCAGGGGGCGAGCGGCTGAAGCTTTCTTT. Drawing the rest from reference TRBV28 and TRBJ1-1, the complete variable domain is DVKVTQSSRYLVKRTGEKVFLECVQDMDHENMFWYRQDPGLGLRLIYFSYDVKMKEKGDIPEGYSVSREKKERFSLILESASTNQTSMYLCASSFIRGRAAEAFFGQGTRLTVV.